What follows are 27 T cell receptor beta chains derived from one specimen sequenced in a study of blood T cell repertoires in COVID-19. Repertoires were generated with immunoSEQ multiplex PCR, while TCRdb's copy carries only in-frame clones and drops some. The sample yields 250,000 to 300,000 clones, 81% seen once. The sequenced sample was peripheral blood. The source is a woman aged 60 to 75 with active or convalescent COVID-19.

This clone has more than one count but fewer than ten. V gene TRBV2 combines with J gene TRBJ1-6; tentative D call: TRBD1 (5 bases). The germline V gene has CDR1 SNHLY and CDR2 FYNNEI. This CDR3 region has 13 residues. Trimming pared 6 bases from V and 15 bases from J, leaving 18 bases between. Here the CDR3 reads CASSQISGGSLHF. The CDR3 coding sequence is TGTGCCAGCAGCCAGATATCGGGGGGAAGCCTCCACTTT.

The chain joins TRBV5-4 to TRBJ1-1, with D possibly TRBD1 on 5 matching bases. Germline CDR1 reads SGHNT; CDR2 reads YYREEE (reference sequence). This CDR3 is 16 amino acids long. V lost 0 bases and J lost 2, with 14 bases in between. The CDR3 region has the DNA TGTGCCAGCAGCTTGGACGGGGGTGGGATAAACACTGAAGCTTTCTTT. The encoded protein is CASSLDGGGINTEAFF.

This chain uses TRBV7-9 with TRBJ2-5, with 12 bases aligning to TRBD2. CDR3 length equals 18 residues. The germline CDR1 and CDR2 sequences are SEHNR and FQNEAQ (reference sequence). The ends lost 5 bases at V and 2 bases at J; junction bases unmatched: 12. CDR3 nucleotides: TGTGCCAGCAGCGATCCCCTAGCGGGGGGGTCTATGCAAGAGACCCAGTACTTC. It encodes CASSDPLAGGSMQETQYF.

This clone was counted a single time. V usage is TRBV7-3 and J usage is TRBJ1-5; D gene unclear. V was shortened by 1 base and J by 6 bases, with 7 bases between the two germline ends. Germline values: CDR1 SGHTA, CDR2 FQGTGA. The CDR3 extends over 13 amino acids. In DNA form, the CDR3 reads TGTGCCAGCAGCTTAATCCCAGGTCAGCCCCAGCATTTT. Amino acids: CASSLIPGQPQHF.

The V call is TRBV11-2, the J call TRBJ2-3; the match to TRBD2 covers 12 bases. CDR3 length: 18 residues. Germline loops: CDR1 SGHAT, CDR2 FQNNGV. J gave up 3 bases and V 0 bases, and 7 bases lay outside the gene matches. The CDR3 protein is CASSLDLPSGGATDTQYF. CDR3 in DNA: TGTGCCAGCAGCTTAGACCTGCCTAGCGGGGGGGCGACAGATACGCAGTATTTT.

This clone was observed a handful of times. The chain joins TRBV10-3 to TRBJ1-1; unclear D gene. The CDR3 runs to 15 residues. V lost 6 bases and J 0 bases, leaving 14 bases between the germline ends. Germline V CDR1 and CDR2: ENHRY, SYGVKD. The CDR3 sequence: CAIRGSSEMNTEAFF. In DNA form, the CDR3 reads TGTGCCATCAGGGGCTCCTCAGAGATGAACACTGAAGCTTTCTTT.

This clone has at least ten counts. The V gene is TRBV2, the J gene TRBJ2-7; 11 bases align to TRBD1. Germline V gene lookup returns CDR1 SNHLY and CDR2 FYNNEI. The V gene end was trimmed by 7 bases and the J gene end by 3 bases; junction bases not matched to a gene: 5. The CDR3 consists of 14 residues. The CDR3 reads CASIPGQGGYEQYF. The CDR3 nucleotides are TGTGCCAGCATCCCGGGACAGGGGGGCTACGAGCAGTACTTC. Full variable domain (remainder filled in from reference TRBV2 and TRBJ2-7): EPEVTQTPSHQVTQMGQEVILRCVPISNHLYFYWYRQILGQKVEFLVSFYNNEISEKSEIFDDQFSVERPDGSNFTLKIRSTKLEDSAMYFCASIPGQGGYEQYFGPGTRLTVT.

V and J are TRBV2 and TRBJ2-1, with 7 bases that match TRBD1. The CDR3 is 11 residues long. Per the germline V gene, CDR1 is SNHLY and CDR2 is FYNNEI. J was trimmed by 9 bases and V by 8 bases; bases with no gene match: 4. CDR3 in DNA: TGTGCCAGCCGACAGGGTAGTGAGCAGTTCTTC. Its translation: CASRQGSEQFF.

CDR3 bases: TGTGCCAGCAGGGATGGAGACACCTTC. Amino acid sequence: CASRDGDTF. V and J are TRBV9 and TRBJ1-2; no clear D gene. This CDR3 is 9 amino acids long. Germline assignment: CDR1 SGDLS and CDR2 YYNGEE. Deletions cut 5 bases from V and 12 bases from J, with 8 bases between. The complete variable domain, with remaining parts taken from reference TRBV9 and TRBJ1-2, reads DSGVTQTPKHLITATGQRVTLRCSPRSGDLSVYWYQQSLDQGLQFLIQYYNGEERAKGNILERFSAQQFPDLHSELNLSSLELGDSALYFCASRDGDTFGSGTRLTVV.

A few counts support this clone. J is TRBJ2-7 and V is TRBV29-1, with unresolved D. Germline V gives CDR1 SQVTM, CDR2 ANQGSEA. The CDR3 is 12 amino acids. Trimming cost V 6 bases and J 0 bases, with 9 bases left between them. The CDR3 loop reads CSVPGSSYEQYF. In DNA form, the CDR3 reads TGCAGCGTCCCAGGTAGCTCCTACGAGCAGTACTTC.

The gene calls are TRBV6-5 and TRBJ1-1; D ambiguous. The CDR3 is made up of 13 amino acids. Germline V gene lookup returns CDR1 MNHEY and CDR2 SVGAGI. The V and J ends lost 8 bases and 2 bases respectively, with 12 bases between them. CDR3 residues: CASLRAGNTEAFF. The CDR3 DNA reads TGTGCCAGCCTTAGGGCGGGCAACACTGAAGCTTTCTTT.

The chain carries TRBV4-1 and TRBJ2-2; the D gene is possibly TRBD2 (6 bases). From germline, CDR1 is MGHRA and CDR2 YSYEKL. The CDR3 extends over 14 amino acids. V shed 1 base and J shed 4 bases, with 7 bases lying between them. The CDR3 DNA reads TGCGCCAGCAGCCAAGGGGGACTCACCGGGGAGCTGTTTTTT. Residues: CASSQGGLTGELFF.

The chain links TRBV25-1 to TRBJ1-3; the D is unclear. The CDR3 has 15 residues. The germline V and J ends were trimmed by 3 bases and 0 bases, with 9 bases remaining between them. Germline V gives CDR1 MGHDK, CDR2 SYGVNS. The DNA of the CDR3 is TGTGCCAGCAGTGAGGGCGGGAGCTCTGGAAACACCATATATTTT. Amino acids: CASSEGGSSGNTIYF.

This clone was counted a few times. V gene TRBV7-3 combines with J gene TRBJ1-1; D is possibly TRBD1 (5 bases). Trimming removed 7 bases at V and 0 bases at J, with 9 bases between. The CDR3 loop spans 13 amino acids. CDR1 SGHTA and CDR2 FQGTGA come from the germline V gene. CDR3 nucleotides: TGTGCCAGCACCTTGACAGTGAACACTGAAGCTTTCTTT. It yields the protein CASTLTVNTEAFF.

This clone was counted between two and nine times. The rearrangement uses TRBV14 and TRBJ1-2; D unclear. Germline lookup yields CDR1 SGHDN and CDR2 FVKESK. The CDR3 has 16 amino acids. The germline V and J ends were trimmed by 4 bases and 4 bases, with 19 bases remaining between them. CDR3 region: CASSPGRGALIYGYTF. The CDR3 DNA sequence: TGTGCCAGCAGCCCGGGTCGGGGTGCTCTAATCTATGGCTACACCTTC.

The chain has TRBV6-5 and TRBJ1-3, with 7 bases aligning to TRBD1. Germline CDR1 is MNHEY and CDR2 is SVGAGI. V was pared by 4 bases and J by 4 bases, with 4 bases of the junction left unmatched. The CDR3 consists of 14 residues. As DNA, the CDR3 is TGTGCCAGCAGTTTCGGGACAGAAGGAAACACCATATATTTT. This translates into CASSFGTEGNTIYF.

V and J are TRBV6-5 and TRBJ2-1; 10 positions match TRBD2. CDR3 length equals 13 residues. Germline CDR1 reads MNHEY; CDR2 reads SVGAGI. V lost 9 bases to trimming and J lost 9 bases; unmatched junction nucleotides: 8. CDR3 region: CASTLAGAFEQFF. CDR3 DNA: TGTGCCAGTACCCTAGCGGGGGCCTTTGAGCAGTTCTTC.

This chain links TRBV21-1 with TRBJ2-5; the table's D call of TRBD1 was not tested on the DNA. TRBV21-1 is given as a pseudogene. The CDR3 runs 15 residues. The CDR3 DNA reads as TGTGCCAGCAGCGCACAGGGCGGGTACCAAGAGACCCAGTACTTC. Translating gives CASSAQGGYQETQYF.

The chain employs TRBV19 and TRBJ2-1; D is possibly TRBD1 (6 bases). CDR1 and CDR2 from the germline V gene are LNHDA and SQIVND (reference sequence). The CDR3 loop spans 13 amino acids. Between the trimmed V and J ends, which lost 3 bases and 4 bases, there was a span of 7 bases. The DNA for the CDR3 is TGTGCCAGTAGTATCCAGGGGTACAATGAGCAGTTCTTC. This sequence encodes CASSIQGYNEQFF.

The gene calls are TRBV18 and TRBJ1-4; TRBD1 matches 9 bases. This CDR3 region has 14 residues. J was trimmed by 7 bases and V by 3 bases; bases with no gene match: 3. Germline lookup yields CDR1 KGHSH and CDR2 LQKENI. CDR3 bases: TGTGCCAGCTCACCGGACAGGGGCAGTGAAAAACTGTTTTTT. Translating it yields CASSPDRGSEKLFF.

This chain connects TRBV20-1 to TRBJ2-1; TRBD2 agrees at 11 bases. CDR1 is DFQATT, CDR2 SNEGSKA, per germline (reference sequence). V trimming: 3 bases; J trimming: 8 bases; junction bases outside the gene matches: 3. This CDR3 region has 13 residues. The CDR3 reads CSASSGGAYEQFF. The CDR3 DNA reads TGCAGTGCTAGTAGCGGGGGGGCTTATGAGCAGTTCTTC.

CDR3 in amino acids: CASSDRGNQPQHF. CDR3 nucleotides: TGTGCCAGCAGTGACAGGGGCAATCAGCCCCAGCATTTT. The V call is TRBV12-3 or TRBV12-4, the J call TRBJ1-5, with 7 bases fitting TRBD1. Trimming cost V 5 bases and J 2 bases; bases outside gene matches: 0. CDR3 length equals 13 residues.

CDR3 residues: CASSQVRQTEGYTF. The CDR3 DNA reads as TGCGCCAGCAGCCAAGTCCGACAGACGGAGGGCTACACCTTC. The chain combines TRBV4-1 with TRBJ1-2, with D perhaps TRBD1 (5 bases). V was shortened by 1 base and J by 8 bases, with 14 bases between the two germline ends. This CDR3 is built from 14 residues. CDR1 and CDR2 from the germline V gene are MGHRA and YSYEKL.

The table lists this clone with many counts. The chain couples TRBV18 to TRBJ1-1; TRBD1 matches at 7 bases. Germline V gives CDR1 KGHSH, CDR2 LQKENI. The CDR3 spans 15 residues. V dropped 3 bases and J dropped 4; count of bases not matched to a gene: 8. The CDR3 region is CASSPETGFGTEAFF. Written as DNA, the CDR3 is TGTGCCAGCTCACCCGAGACAGGGTTCGGCACTGAAGCTTTCTTT.

The chain combines TRBV30 with TRBJ1-4; D ambiguous. V was cut by 3 bases and J by 8 bases, with 13 bases left in between. The CDR3 is 13 residues long. CDR1 and CDR2 from the germline V gene are GTSNPN and SVGIG (reference sequence). CDR3 coding DNA: TGTGCCTGGAGCGCGAGAAGGGAGGAAAAACTGTTTTTT. Protein product: CAWSARREEKLFF.

V usage is TRBV7-9 and J usage is TRBJ2-5; D is unresolved. V lost 2 bases and J lost 1, with 11 bases in between. The CDR3 has 15 amino acids. Germline V gene sequence: CDR1 SEHNR, CDR2 FQNEAQ (reference sequence). The DNA for the CDR3 is TGTGCCAGCAGCTTACTCCCGAGGTTCCAAGAGACCCAGTACTTC. It specifies CASSLLPRFQETQYF.

V is TRBV3-1 (or the pseudogene TRBV3-2) and J is TRBJ2-3, with D possibly matching TRBD2 (6 bases). Germline CDR1 is LGHDT and CDR2 is YNNKEL (reference sequence). The length of the CDR3 is 14 residues. Trimming removed 0 bases at V and 6 bases at J, with 10 bases between. CDR3 in amino acids: CASSQDLRGDTQYF. CDR3 DNA sequence: TGTGCCAGCAGCCAAGATTTGCGGGGCGATACGCAGTATTTT.